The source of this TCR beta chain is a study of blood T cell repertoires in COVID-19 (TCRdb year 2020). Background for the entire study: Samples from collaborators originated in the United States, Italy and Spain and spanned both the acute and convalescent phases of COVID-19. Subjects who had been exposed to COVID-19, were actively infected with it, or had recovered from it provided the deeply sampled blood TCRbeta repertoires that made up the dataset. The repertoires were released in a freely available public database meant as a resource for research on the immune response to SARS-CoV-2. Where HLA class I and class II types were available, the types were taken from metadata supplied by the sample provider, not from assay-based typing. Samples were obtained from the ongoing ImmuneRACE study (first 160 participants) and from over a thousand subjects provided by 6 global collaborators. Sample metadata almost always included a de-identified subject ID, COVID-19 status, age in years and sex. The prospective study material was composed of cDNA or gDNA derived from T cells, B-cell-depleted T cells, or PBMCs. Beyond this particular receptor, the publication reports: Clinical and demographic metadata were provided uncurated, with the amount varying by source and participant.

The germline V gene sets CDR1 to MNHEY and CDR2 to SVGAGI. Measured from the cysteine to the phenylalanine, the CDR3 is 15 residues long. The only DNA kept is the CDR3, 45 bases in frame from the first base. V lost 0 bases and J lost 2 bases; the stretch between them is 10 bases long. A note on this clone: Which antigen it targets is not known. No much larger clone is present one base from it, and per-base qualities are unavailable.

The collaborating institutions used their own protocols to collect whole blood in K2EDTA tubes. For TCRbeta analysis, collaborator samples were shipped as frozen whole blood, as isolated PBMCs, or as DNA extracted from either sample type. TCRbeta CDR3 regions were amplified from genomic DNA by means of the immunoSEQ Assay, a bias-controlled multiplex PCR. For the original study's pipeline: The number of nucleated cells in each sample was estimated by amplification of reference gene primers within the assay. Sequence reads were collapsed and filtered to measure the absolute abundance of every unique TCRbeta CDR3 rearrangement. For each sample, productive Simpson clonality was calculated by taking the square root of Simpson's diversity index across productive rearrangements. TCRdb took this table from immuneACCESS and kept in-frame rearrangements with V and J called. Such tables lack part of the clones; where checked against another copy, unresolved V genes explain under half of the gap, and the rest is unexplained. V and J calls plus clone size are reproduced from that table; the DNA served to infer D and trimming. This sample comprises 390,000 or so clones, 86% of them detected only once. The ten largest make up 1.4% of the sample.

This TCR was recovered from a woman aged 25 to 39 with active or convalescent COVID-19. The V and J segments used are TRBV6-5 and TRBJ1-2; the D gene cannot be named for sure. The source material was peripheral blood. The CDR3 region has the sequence CASSYSPDTNYGYTF. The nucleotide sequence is TGTGCCAGCAGTTACTCCCCCGACACCAACTATGGCTACACCTTC.